These 21 T cell receptor beta chains came from one sample sequenced in a study of Ad26.COV2.S vaccination and SARS-CoV-2 variants. Sequencing was performed with immunoSEQ multiplex PCR; in TCRdb, only in-frame clones are kept and a portion is missing. The table lists about 250,000 clones, more than 75% of them singletons. Specified treatment: some 20 received Ad26.COV2.S at low or high dose, single or two shots; about five received placebo; per-sample allocation not given. Day 63 following the first vaccine or placebo injection was when the samples were taken. The sequencing here drew on peripheral blood, taken in a trial of Ad26.COV2.S vaccine versus placebo. All receptors derive from a person aged 18-60 years who received the Ad26.COV2.S COVID-19 vaccine or a placebo.

This sequence joins TRBV6-5 and TRBJ1-5; 7 nucleotides line up with TRBD1. The germline gives CDR1 MNHEY, CDR2 SVGAGI. The ends lost 4 bases at V and 4 bases at J; junction bases unmatched: 4. This CDR3 region has 14 residues. The CDR3: CASSLGQKNQPQHF. The CDR3 DNA reads as TGTGCCAGCAGTTTGGGACAGAAAAATCAGCCCCAGCATTTT.

The J gene is TRBJ2-1, the V gene TRBV12-1; the D call of TRBD2 is as the table states it, not checked on the DNA. TRBV12-1 is noted as a pseudogene. The CDR3 contains 14 residues. In DNA, the CDR3 is TGTGCCAGCAGCCAGCTAGCGGGAGACAATGAGCAGTTCTTC. It specifies CASSQLAGDNEQFF.

The J gene is TRBJ2-1, the V gene TRBV28; 8 bases align to TRBD2. CDR1 and CDR2 (germline): MDHEN, SYDVKM. The junction had 15 bases not matched to a gene; V was cut back by 8 bases and J by 9 bases. The CDR3 runs 15 residues. The CDR3: CASAPGGAGVSEQFF. The CDR3 DNA reads as TGTGCCAGCGCCCCTGGTGGAGCGGGAGTAAGTGAGCAGTTCTTC.

The chain links TRBV18 to TRBJ1-4; 7 bases match TRBD1. Germline V gene data show CDR1 as KGHSH and CDR2 as LQKENI. Trimming took 3 bases from V and 5 from J; bases not matched to a gene: 3. This CDR3 contains 14 residues. CDR3 protein: CASSPGQINEKLFF. CDR3 nucleotide sequence: TGTGCCAGCTCACCGGGACAGATAAATGAAAAACTGTTTTTT.

The chain joins TRBV6-5 to TRBJ2-2; D is ambiguous. This CDR3 is built from 12 residues. Per the germline V gene, CDR1 is MNHEY and CDR2 is SVGAGI. Trimming removed 7 bases from V and 10 bases from J, with 13 bases in between. The CDR3 region has the DNA TGTGCCAGCACTATGGGGTCCTCGGAGCTGTTTTTT. Its protein product is CASTMGSSELFF.

The sample holds a few counts of this clone. The J gene is TRBJ1-1, the V gene TRBV18; TRBD1 aligns across 7 bases. Germline V gives CDR1 KGHSH, CDR2 LQKENI. V shed 4 bases, J shed 2 bases, and the junction held 4 bases outside the gene matches. There are 14 residues in the CDR3. The CDR3 reads CASSQGTDNTEAFF. DNA of the CDR3: TGTGCCAGCTCACAAGGGACAGATAACACTGAAGCTTTCTTT.

Here the CDR3 DNA reads TGCAGCGTTGTAGTCGGGGGGCTGGAGCAGTACTTC. This sequence encodes CSVVVGGLEQYF. The V gene is TRBV29-1, the J gene TRBJ2-7; tentative D call: TRBD2 (7 bases). Germline V gives CDR1 SQVTM, CDR2 ANQGSEA. This CDR3 is 12 amino acids long. Trimming pared 4 bases from V and 7 bases from J, leaving 14 bases between.

The gene calls are TRBV6-2 or TRBV6-3 and TRBJ2-2; 7 bases fit TRBD1. Germline V gene data show CDR1 as MNHEY and CDR2 as SVGEGT. CDR3 length: 14 residues. Trimming at V came to 5 bases and at J to 6 bases, leaving 6 bases not matched to a gene. The CDR3 coding sequence is TGTGCCAGCAGTCCACAGGGGTTAGCCGGGGAGCTGTTTTTT. This encodes CASSPQGLAGELFF.

This clone appeared a few times. V gene TRBV12-5 combines with J gene TRBJ1-4; 7 bases agree with TRBD1. V lost 5 bases to trimming and J lost 5 bases; unmatched junction nucleotides: 8. The CDR3 has 15 amino acids. Germline V gives CDR1 LGHNT, CDR2 FRNRAP. This CDR3 reads CASGLQGQPNEKLFF. The CDR3 DNA is TGTGCTAGTGGTCTCCAGGGACAGCCGAATGAAAAACTGTTTTTT.

This clone was counted once. The chain has TRBV4-2 and TRBJ1-2; TRBD1 might be the D (5 bases). CDR1 LGHNA and CDR2 YNFKEQ come from the germline V gene. V shed 0 bases and J shed 4 bases, with 12 bases lying between them. There are 15 residues in the CDR3. In DNA form, the CDR3 reads TGTGCCAGCAGCCAAGAGCGGCAGGGAGGCTATGGCTACACCTTC. Protein: CASSQERQGGYGYTF.

This clone was observed once. V and J are TRBV11-2 and TRBJ2-2; 7 positions match TRBD1. V trimming: 4 bases; J trimming: 6 bases; junction bases outside the gene matches: 5. Germline lookup yields CDR1 SGHAT and CDR2 FQNNGV. This CDR3 spans 14 amino acids. DNA of the CDR3: TGTGCCAGCAGCTGGCAGGGGGATGCCGGGGAGCTGTTTTTT. This encodes CASSWQGDAGELFF.

The chain uses TRBV20-1 and TRBJ1-2; 12 positions agree with TRBD1. The CDR3 extends over 16 amino acids. Per the germline V gene, CDR1 is DFQATT and CDR2 is SNEGSKA (reference sequence). The V segment lost 3 bases and the J segment 2 bases; nucleotides outside the gene matches: 7. CDR3 DNA sequence: TGCAGTGCTAGTGGGGACAGGGGGCTGGGGAACTATGGCTACACCTTC. This encodes CSASGDRGLGNYGYTF.

V is TRBV28 and J is TRBJ2-2; D possibly matches TRBD1 or TRBD2 (6 bases each). V was shortened by 7 bases and J by 7 bases, with 19 bases between the two germline ends. This CDR3 has 15 amino acids. Germline V CDR1 and CDR2: MDHEN, SYDVKM. CDR3 in amino acids: CASIRPGARSGELFF. The CDR3 coding sequence is TGTGCCAGCATCCGCCCGGGGGCCCGAAGCGGGGAGCTGTTTTTT. Supplemented by reference TRBV28 and TRBJ2-2, the full variable domain reads DVKVTQSSRYLVKRTGEKVFLECVQDMDHENMFWYRQDPGLGLRLIYFSYDVKMKEKGDIPEGYSVSREKKERFSLILESASTNQTSMYLCASIRPGARSGELFFGEGSRLTVL.

This chain connects TRBV7-2 to TRBJ1-2; D is ambiguous. Germline CDR1 SGHTA, CDR2 FQGNSA. Trimming took off 0 bases at V and 8 bases at J, with 7 bases between the two ends. CDR3 length: 12 amino acids. In nucleotides, the CDR3 is TGTGCCAGCAGCTTAGCAGGGTACGGCTACACCTTC. Translation gives CASSLAGYGYTF.

The chain links TRBV28 to TRBJ2-1; 8 bases are a match to TRBD2. Germline V gene lookup returns CDR1 MDHEN and CDR2 SYDVKM. J gave up 6 bases and V 3 bases, and 4 bases lay outside the gene matches. The CDR3 length is 14 residues. CDR3 amino acids: CASSLAGGSNEQFF. Here the CDR3 DNA reads TGTGCCAGCAGTTTGGCGGGAGGAAGCAATGAGCAGTTCTTC.

The chain joins TRBV13 to TRBJ2-1; 8 bases agree with TRBD1. The CDR3 runs to 13 residues. V shed 5 bases, J shed 9 bases, and the junction held 6 bases outside the gene matches. From germline, CDR1 is PRHDT and CDR2 FYEKMQ (reference sequence). CDR3 in amino acids: CASSGGQGGEQFF. CDR3 sequence (DNA): TGTGCCAGCAGCGGCGGACAGGGAGGTGAGCAGTTCTTC.

The chain uses TRBV19 and TRBJ2-7; TRBD1 matches at 10 bases. V lost 9 bases, J lost 4 bases, and 9 bases stayed unmatched. The CDR3 is made up of 14 amino acids. The germline V gene encodes CDR1 LNHDA and CDR2 SQIVND (reference sequence). The CDR3, as DNA: TGTGCCAGCAGTCGACAGGGGGCGTTTTACGAGCAGTACTTC. Its protein product is CASSRQGAFYEQYF.

The chain combines TRBV11-2 with TRBJ2-3; D might be TRBD1 (5 bases). This CDR3 has 16 residues. Per the germline V gene, CDR1 is SGHAT and CDR2 is FQNNGV. V gave up 1 base and J gave up 1 base, with 12 bases separating them. In DNA form, the CDR3 reads TGTGCCAGCAGCTTAGTGTTCAAAGGGGGCACAGATACGCAGTATTTT. The encoded protein is CASSLVFKGGTDTQYF.

The chain links TRBV7-2 to TRBJ1-3; TRBD1 might be the D (6 bases). The CDR3 is 16 residues long. Trimming stripped 0 bases from V and 4 bases from J, with 13 bases between. Germline V gene lookup returns CDR1 SGHTA and CDR2 FQGNSA. CDR3 DNA sequence: TGTGCCAGCAGCTTAGCGGCAGGGGCGCAAGGAAACACCATATATTTT. Amino acid sequence: CASSLAAGAQGNTIYF.

The chain couples TRBV2 to TRBJ2-3; 7 bases are shared with TRBD2. Trimming removed 7 bases from V and 1 base from J; junction bases left unmatched: 14. This CDR3 region has 17 residues. Germline values: CDR1 SNHLY, CDR2 FYNNEI. The CDR3: CASKGAQGRARTDTQYF. In DNA, the CDR3 is TGTGCCAGCAAAGGGGCTCAAGGGAGGGCCCGCACAGATACGCAGTATTTT. Full variable domain (missing parts from reference TRBV2 and TRBJ2-3): EPEVTQTPSHQVTQMGQEVILRCVPISNHLYFYWYRQILGQKVEFLVSFYNNEISEKSEIFDDQFSVERPDGSNFTLKIRSTKLEDSAMYFCASKGAQGRARTDTQYFGPGTRLTVL.

This chain uses TRBV19 with TRBJ2-3, with D perhaps given as TRBD1 or TRBD2 (5 bases each). Trimming left V 6 bases short and J 1 base short, with 8 bases between. The CDR3 covers 13 residues. The V gene's germline CDR1 is LNHDA and CDR2 SQIVND (reference sequence). In nucleotides, the CDR3 is TGTGCCAGTAGGAGGGGAGGCACAGATACGCAGTATTTT. Translation gives CASRRGGTDTQYF.